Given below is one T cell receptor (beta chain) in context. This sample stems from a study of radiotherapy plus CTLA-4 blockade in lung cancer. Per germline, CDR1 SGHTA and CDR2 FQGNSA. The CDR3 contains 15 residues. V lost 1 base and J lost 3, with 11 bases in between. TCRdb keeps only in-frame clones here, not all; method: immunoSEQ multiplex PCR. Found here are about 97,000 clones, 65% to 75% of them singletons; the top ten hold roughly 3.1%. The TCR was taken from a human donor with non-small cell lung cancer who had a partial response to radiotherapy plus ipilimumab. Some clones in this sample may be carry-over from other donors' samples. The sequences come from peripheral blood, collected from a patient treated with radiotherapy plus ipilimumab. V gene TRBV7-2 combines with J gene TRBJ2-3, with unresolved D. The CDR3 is CASSLGRVWTDTQYF. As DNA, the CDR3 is TGTGCCAGCAGCTTAGGCCGGGTGTGGACAGATACGCAGTATTTT.